Listed here are 5 T cell receptor beta chains from one sample, sequenced in a study of blood T cell repertoires in COVID-19. Generated by immunoSEQ multiplex PCR, the TCRdb table keeps only in-frame clones and is missing some. This repertoire shows 85,000 to 130,000 clones, about 79% found once; its top ten account for 3.3%. Sequences were obtained from peripheral blood. These receptors came from a woman aged 80 or older with active or convalescent COVID-19.

The genes are TRBV5-1 and TRBJ2-6; 9 nucleotides line up with TRBD1. This CDR3 comprises 19 residues. CDR1 SGHRS and CDR2 YFSETQ come from the germline V gene. With 4 bases clipped from V and 0 bases from J, the junction kept 11 bases outside the gene matches. CDR3 nucleotide sequence: TGCGCCAGCAGCCCCCGAAATACAGGGGGCGGCTCTGGGGCCAACGTCCTGACTTTC. It yields the protein CASSPRNTGGGSGANVLTF. Combining the CDR3 with reference TRBV5-1 and TRBJ2-6 gives the whole variable domain KAGVTQTPRYLIKTRGQQVTLSCSPISGHRSVSWYQQTPGQGLQFLFEYFSETQRNKGNFPGRFSGRQFSNSRSEMNVSTLELGDSALYLCASSPRNTGGGSGANVLTFGAGSRLTVL.

V is TRBV4-2 and J is TRBJ1-4; the match to TRBD1 covers 8 bases. CDR1 LGHNA and CDR2 YNFKEQ come from the germline V gene. CDR3 size: 16 residues. V shed 0 bases and J 5 bases; nucleotides not matched to a gene: 5. The CDR3 loop is CASSQEEDRVNEKLFF. DNA of the CDR3: TGTGCCAGCAGCCAAGAAGAGGACAGGGTCAATGAAAAACTGTTTTTT.

V and J are TRBV6-5 and TRBJ1-6; a weak D match, TRBD1 (5 bases). The germline V and J ends were trimmed by 2 bases and 7 bases, with 12 bases remaining between them. Germline CDR1 MNHEY, CDR2 SVGAGI. The CDR3 has 15 amino acids. The CDR3: CASSYGGLRNSPLHF. In nucleotides, the CDR3 is TGTGCCAGCAGTTACGGGGGACTTAGGAATTCACCCCTCCACTTT.

The chain employs TRBV12-3 or TRBV12-4 and TRBJ1-5; D is perhaps TRBD1 (6 bases). The length of the CDR3 is 13 residues. V dropped 6 bases and J dropped 7 bases, with 13 bases sitting between them. CDR3 nucleotide sequence: TGTGCCAGCAGAGGATCAGGGGTACAGCCCCAGCATTTT. It yields the protein CASRGSGVQPQHF.

This clone was recorded a few times. This chain links TRBV30 with TRBJ2-7; 13 nucleotides line up with TRBD2. Germline CDR1 reads GTSNPN; CDR2 reads SVGIG (reference sequence). The CDR3 has 16 amino acids. Trimming removed 2 bases from V and 5 bases from J; junction bases left unmatched: 9. Here the CDR3 reads CAWSLLGTSGINEQYF. CDR3 nucleotide sequence: TGTGCCTGGAGTTTACTCGGGACTAGCGGGATCAACGAGCAGTACTTC. Filled out from reference TRBV30 and TRBJ2-7, the complete variable domain reads SQTIHQWPATLVQPVGSPLSLECTVEGTSNPNLYWYRQAAGRGLQLLFYSVGIGQISSEVPQNLSASRPQDRQFILSSKKLLLSDSGFYLCAWSLLGTSGINEQYFGPGTRLTVT.